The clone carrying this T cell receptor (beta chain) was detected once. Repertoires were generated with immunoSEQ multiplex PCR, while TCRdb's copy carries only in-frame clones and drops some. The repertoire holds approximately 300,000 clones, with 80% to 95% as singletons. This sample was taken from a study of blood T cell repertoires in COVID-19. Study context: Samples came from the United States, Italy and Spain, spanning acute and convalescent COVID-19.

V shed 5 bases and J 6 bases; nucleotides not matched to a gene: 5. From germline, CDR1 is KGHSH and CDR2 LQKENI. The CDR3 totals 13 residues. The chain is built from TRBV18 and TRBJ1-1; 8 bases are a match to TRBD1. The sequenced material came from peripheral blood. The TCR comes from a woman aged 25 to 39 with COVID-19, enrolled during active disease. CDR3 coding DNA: TGTGCCAGCTCATCAGGACAGGGTGCTGAAGCTTTCTTT. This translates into CASSSGQGAEAFF.